This T cell receptor (beta chain) stems from a study of T cells in tuberculosis (dated by TCRdb to 2017 to 2018). In the study overall: The study combined CD1B tetramers and high-throughput TCR immunosequencing to characterize T cells specific for the mycobacterial lipid antigen glucose monomycolate (GMM). In a South African clinical cohort, IGRA-negative adolescents, IGRA-positive adolescents with latent tuberculosis and adults with active tuberculosis were compared, with roughly 9 people in each group.

TCR libraries were generated with the immunoSEQ multiplex PCR assay, using TCR-beta and/or TCR-alpha/delta assays for each sample. The amplified TCR libraries were sequenced on the Illumina high-throughput platform. The original methods were these. Clustering and dimensionality reduction relied on pairwise TCRdist distances among GMM-specific receptors from T cells that were either sorted ex vivo or expanded in vitro. Each clinical repertoire was assigned a mean NN-distance score, defined as the average TCRdist to the nearest 10% of tetramer-positive reference sequences. To compute GEM TCR motif frequency, the fraction of unique TCRs matching known GEM sequences by V/J usage and CDR3 length was calculated. Active tuberculosis was classified by linear discriminant analysis with leave-one-out cross-validation, implemented in scikit-learn. TCRdb provides this immuneACCESS table in a form limited to in-frame rearrangements. Some clones are lacking; in checked studies, under half of them reflect an unresolved V gene, and why the rest are absent is not known. The V and J calls and clone size are taken from that table; D and trimming were inferred from the DNA. Counted in this sample were tens of thousands of clones; 90% to 95% of them appeared once. Jointly, the top ten make up 7.5% of the sample.

The germline V gene supplies CDR1 MGHDK and CDR2 SYGVNS. From its cysteine to its phenylalanine, the CDR3 spans 15 amino acids. Only CDR3 DNA remains: 45 bases, in frame from the first base. Trimming removed 8 bases from V and 2 bases from J; the gene matches leave 4 bases unexplained. At study entry, a tuberculin skin test and the QuantiFERON-TB GOLD In-Tube IGRA were used to screen adolescents for latent tuberculosis infection. Unsorted cryopreserved PBMC were immunosequenced, covering on average approximately 100,000 T cells per clinical donor. Eleven high schools in the Worcester region of the Western Cape, South Africa, served as enrollment sites for adolescents aged 12 to 18 years. Approximately 10 adolescents infected with M. tuberculosis and about ten uninfected adolescents were chosen and matched for age and sex. PBMC from adolescents were isolated by density centrifugation from freshly drawn heparinized blood and then cryopreserved.

Note on this clone: No antigen is known for it. No quality values exist for individual bases; no much larger clone is one base distant.

General conclusions and limits of the study: A classifier using the diverse GMM-specific repertoire reached roughly 90% accuracy (AUROC 0.9 to 0.95), compared with around 68% accuracy using GEM motif frequencies. Compared with IGRA-negative controls, TCR-alpha repertoires from active tuberculosis had smaller mean NN-distances to GMM-specific TCRs, which suggests that these TCRs underwent clonal expansion. The smaller NN-distances in active tuberculosis patients were driven in part by shorter CDR3-alpha lengths, while the difference seen for TCR-beta was not statistically significant. Clinical samples were chosen by availability of cryopreserved specimens, and active tuberculosis cases were adults while controls were adolescents.

The sequence links TRBV25-1 to TRBJ1-6, with 9 middle bases fitting TRBD1. The sequenced material came from PBMCs. The origin of this receptor is a donor aged 10-29 years with latent tuberculosis or without tuberculosis infection. The CDR3 here reads CASSRTGAYNSPLHF. The DNA is TGTGCCAGCTCGAGGACAGGGGCCTATAATTCACCCCTCCACTTT.